Following are 19 T cell receptor beta chains from one sample sequenced in a study of liver allograft versus peripheral blood T cells. The overall study: Transplanted-liver and recipient peripheral blood T cell receptor repertoires were compared.

TCRdb itself ran the reads through MiXCR, one entry per CDR3 protein. The sample lists under 15,000 distinct CDR3 sequences, 25% to 30% occurring once. The receptors stem from a human patient who had a liver transplant. Some T cells may be supplied by the graft donor.

The chain joins TRBV7-9 to TRBJ2-3; 7 nucleotides line up with TRBD2. The CDR3 has 14 amino acids. Trimming removed 4 bases from V and 0 bases from J; junction bases left unmatched: 1. The germline gives CDR1 SEHNR, CDR2 FQNEAQ (reference sequence). CDR3 amino acids: CASSWTSSTDTQYF. CDR3 DNA: TGTGCCAGCAGCTGGACTAGTAGCACAGATACGCAGTATTTT.

This clonotype was seen ten or more times. The V and J genes are TRBV12-3 or TRBV12-4 and TRBJ2-7; possibly TRBD1 for D (7 bases). Trimming shortened V by 5 bases and J by 4 bases, and 15 bases separated the two germline ends. The CDR3 contains 14 residues. CDR3 sequence: CASSQRQGGYEQYF. In DNA form, the CDR3 reads TGTGCCAGCAGTCAAAGACAGGGAGGATACGAGCAGTACTTC.

The rearrangement links TRBV10-1 to TRBJ2-2; D possibly corresponds to TRBD2 (5 bases). CDR1 is WNHNN and CDR2 is SYGVQD in the germline V gene (reference sequence). The CDR3 spans 14 residues. V was trimmed by 0 bases and J by 7 bases, leaving 9 bases between them. Written as DNA, the CDR3 is TGCGCCAGCAGTGAGTCCCGGGGTGGCGGGGAGCTGTTTTTT. Its protein is CASSESRGGGELFF.

Comments on this clonotype: The junction shows a germline mismatch at one end, possibly a read error. This chain links TRBV12-3 or TRBV12-4 with TRBJ1-2; perhaps TRBD1 as D (5 bases). The CDR3 has 13 amino acids. The CDR3 region is CASSLAQGGGYTF. CDR3 in DNA: TGTGCCAGCAGCTTAGCGCAGGGCGGCGGCTACACCTTC.

There are many counts of this clonotype. J is TRBJ2-7 and V is TRBV6-2 or TRBV6-3, with D perhaps TRBD2 (5 bases). CDR1 MNHEY and CDR2 SVGEGT come from the germline V gene. CDR3 length equals 14 residues. Trimming pared 4 bases from V and 4 bases from J, leaving 14 bases between. This chain's CDR3 is CASSLSGIIYEQYF. CDR3 nucleotide sequence: TGTGCCAGCAGTTTGTCCGGGATTATTTACGAGCAGTACTTC.

This clonotype was detected ten times or more. The chain couples TRBV29-1 to TRBJ2-5; tentatively, D is TRBD1 or TRBD2 (5 bases each). The germline V and J ends were trimmed by 8 bases and 5 bases, with 15 bases remaining between them. In germline, CDR1 is SQVTM, CDR2 ANQGSEA. The CDR3 contains 12 residues. CDR3 sequence reads: CSFLGTRETQYF. The CDR3 DNA is TGCAGCTTTTTGGGGACCAGGGAGACCCAGTACTTC. Together with reference TRBV29-1 and TRBJ2-5, the CDR3 gives the full variable domain: SAVISQKPSRDICQRGTSLTIQCQVDSQVTMMFWYRQQPGQSLTLIATANQGSEATYESGFVIDKFPISRPNLTFSTLTVSNMSPEDSSIYLCSFLGTRETQYFGPGTRLLVL.

As regards this clonotype: A read error is possible here, since a much larger clone lies one base away. The V and J genes are TRBV24-1 and TRBJ2-7, with D maybe TRBD1 (6 bases). The DNA end is more similar to TRBJ1-2, so the J call may be wrong. The CDR3 is made up of 13 amino acids. Per germline, CDR1 KGHDR and CDR2 SFDVKD. CDR3 nucleotides: TGTGCCACCAGTGCGGCGGGGGGCAGGGGCTACACCTTC. This translates into CATSAAGGRGYTF.

This clonotype has a handful of counts. CDR3 amino acids: CASSPSTGSGELFF. The DNA of the CDR3 is TGTGCCAGCTCACCCTCGACGGGCTCCGGGGAGCTGTTTTTT. The rearrangement uses TRBV18 and TRBJ2-2, with D uncertain. Germline V gives CDR1 KGHSH, CDR2 LQKENI. This CDR3 region has 14 residues. V was shortened by 3 bases and J by 6 bases, with 11 bases between the two germline ends.

The chain couples TRBV20-1 to TRBJ2-3; 8 bases are shared with TRBD2. Germline V gene data show CDR1 as DFQATT and CDR2 as SNEGSKA (reference sequence). Trimming cost V 7 bases and J 5 bases; bases outside gene matches: 8. The CDR3 has 13 residues. The CDR3 here is CSVFSGAGDTQYF. DNA for the CDR3: TGCAGTGTTTTTAGCGGGGCGGGAGATACGCAGTATTTT.

This clonotype qualifies as medium-sized. The chain carries TRBV15 and TRBJ1-4; D unclear. Trimming removed 2 bases from V and 0 bases from J, with 10 bases in between. The CDR3 spans 16 residues. Per the germline V gene, CDR1 is LNHNV and CDR2 is YYDKDF (reference sequence). CDR3 bases: TGTGCCACCAGCAGACTTACTATGGCAACTAATGAAAAACTGTTTTTT. Amino acid sequence: CATSRLTMATNEKLFF.

This sequence joins TRBV30 and TRBJ2-3; unclear D gene. CDR1 and CDR2 (germline): GTSNPN, SVGIG (reference sequence). The CDR3 is 15 amino acids. The V end was cut by 3 bases, the J end by 1 base, with 14 bases between. In DNA form, the CDR3 reads TGTGCCTGGAGCTTCCTGCAGCCTGGCACAGATACGCAGTATTTT. It encodes CAWSFLQPGTDTQYF.

This clonotype is judged medium-sized. The chain links TRBV30 to TRBJ1-1, with TRBD1 matching over 10 bases. This CDR3 is 14 amino acids long. The V gene end was trimmed by 1 base and the J gene end by 6 bases; junction bases not matched to a gene: 5. Germline assignment: CDR1 GTSNPN and CDR2 SVGIG (reference sequence). The CDR3 is CAWSEGQGLAEAFF. CDR3 nucleotides: TGTGCCTGGAGTGAGGGACAGGGGTTGGCTGAAGCTTTCTTT.

Within the sample, this clonotype is medium-sized (0.01 to 0.1%). V and J are TRBV6-5 and TRBJ2-3; TRBD2 matches at 7 bases. CDR3 length: 15 residues. Germline V gene sequence: CDR1 MNHEY, CDR2 SVGAGI. Trimming at V came to 2 bases and at J to 0 bases, leaving 2 bases not matched to a gene. The CDR3 protein is CASSYRGDSTDTQYF. CDR3 coding DNA: TGTGCCAGCAGTTACCGGGGGGACAGCACAGATACGCAGTATTTT.

This clonotype showed up just a few times. The chain has TRBV19 and TRBJ1-5, with a possible D match to TRBD1 (6 bases). The CDR3 length is 13 residues. Deletions cut 7 bases from V and 6 bases from J, with 13 bases between. CDR1 and CDR2 from the germline V gene are LNHDA and SQIVND (reference sequence). This CDR3 reads CASTGAPSQPQHF. CDR3 DNA sequence: TGTGCCAGTACGGGGGCGCCGAGTCAGCCCCAGCATTTT.

This clonotype turned up a few times. This sequence joins TRBV28 and TRBJ1-2; 10 bases are shared with TRBD1. With V trimmed by 4 bases and J by 4 bases, 6 bases remained unmatched. The CDR3 is made up of 15 amino acids. CDR1 and CDR2 (germline): MDHEN, SYDVKM. CDR3 residues: CASSSSGTGAYGYTF. In DNA form, the CDR3 reads TGTGCCAGCAGTTCATCCGGGACAGGGGCCTATGGCTACACCTTC.

The CDR3 DNA sequence: TGTGCCAGCAGTTATCCCGGGGGGACTAGCGGGAATGAGCAGTTCTTC. Its protein product is CASSYPGGTSGNEQFF. The gene calls are TRBV6-2 or TRBV6-3 and TRBJ2-1; 12 nucleotides align to TRBD2. Germline V gene sequence: CDR1 MNHEY, CDR2 SVGEGT. Trimming cost V 3 bases and J 7 bases; bases outside gene matches: 7. There are 16 residues in the CDR3.

This clonotype was counted at least ten times. V is TRBV12-3 or TRBV12-4 and J is TRBJ1-2, with a weak D call TRBD1 (5 bases). The CDR3 sequence is 16 residues long. The V and J ends lost 5 bases and 4 bases respectively, with 20 bases between them. The CDR3 nucleotides read TGTGCCAGCAGTCCCCCCAGGGACCGGAGGGTCTATGGCTACACCTTC. This gives the protein CASSPPRDRRVYGYTF.

The chain is built from TRBV19 and TRBJ2-7, with D perhaps matching TRBD1 (6 bases). Germline CDR1 and CDR2: LNHDA and SQIVND (reference sequence). This CDR3 spans 14 amino acids. V was pared by 0 bases and J by 5 bases, with 11 bases between. DNA of the CDR3: TGTGCCAGTAGTATAGAGAACAGGGCCCACGAGCAGTACTTC. Translating gives CASSIENRAHEQYF.

This clonotype was recorded many times. The V gene is TRBV28, the J gene TRBJ1-4, with TRBD1 matching over 9 bases. The CDR3 extends over 16 amino acids. The germline V gene has CDR1 MDHEN and CDR2 SYDVKM. V dropped 6 bases and J dropped 0; count of bases not matched to a gene: 5. The CDR3 region has the DNA TGTGCCAGCAGCATAGACAGGGGGGCAACTAATGAAAAACTGTTTTTT. Protein product: CASSIDRGATNEKLFF. Looking up the rest from reference TRBV28 and TRBJ1-4 gives the full variable domain: DVKVTQSSRYLVKRTGEKVFLECVQDMDHENMFWYRQDPGLGLRLIYFSYDVKMKEKGDIPEGYSVSREKKERFSLILESASTNQTSMYLCASSIDRGATNEKLFFGSGTQLSVL.